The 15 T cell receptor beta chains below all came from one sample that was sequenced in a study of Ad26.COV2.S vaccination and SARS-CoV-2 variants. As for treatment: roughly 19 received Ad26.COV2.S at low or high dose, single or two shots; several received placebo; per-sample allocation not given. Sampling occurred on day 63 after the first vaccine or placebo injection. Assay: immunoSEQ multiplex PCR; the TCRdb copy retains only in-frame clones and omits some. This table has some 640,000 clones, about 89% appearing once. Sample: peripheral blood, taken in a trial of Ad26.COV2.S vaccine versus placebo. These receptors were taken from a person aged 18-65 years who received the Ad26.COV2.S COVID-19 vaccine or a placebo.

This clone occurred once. CDR3 sequence: CASSSRTHTDTQYF. CDR3 nucleotide sequence: TGTGCCAGCTCAAGCCGGACACACACAGATACGCAGTATTTT. The J gene is TRBJ2-3, the V gene TRBV18; D is possibly TRBD1 (5 bases). The CDR3 length is 14 residues. Trimming removed 5 bases from V and 2 bases from J, with 11 bases in between. The germline V gene encodes CDR1 KGHSH and CDR2 LQKENI.

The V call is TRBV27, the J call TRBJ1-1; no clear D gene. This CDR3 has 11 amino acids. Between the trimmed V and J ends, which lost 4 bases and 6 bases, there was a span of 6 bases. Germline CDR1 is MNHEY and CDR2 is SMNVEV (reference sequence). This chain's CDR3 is CASSYGAEAFF. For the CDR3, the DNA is TGTGCCAGCAGTTATGGGGCTGAAGCTTTCTTT.

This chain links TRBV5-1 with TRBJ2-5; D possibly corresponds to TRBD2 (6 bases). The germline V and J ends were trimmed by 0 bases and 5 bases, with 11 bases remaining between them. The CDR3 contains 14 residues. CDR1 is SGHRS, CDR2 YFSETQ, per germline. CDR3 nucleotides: TGCGCCAGCAGCTTGGTCGCGGGATCGGAGACCCAGTACTTC. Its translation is CASSLVAGSETQYF.

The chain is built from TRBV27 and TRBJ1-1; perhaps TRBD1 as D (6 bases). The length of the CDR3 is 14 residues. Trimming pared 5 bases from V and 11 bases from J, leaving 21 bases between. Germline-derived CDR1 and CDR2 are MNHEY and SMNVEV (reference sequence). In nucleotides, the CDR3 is TGTGCCAGCAGTCCGACAGGTACCCCCCTTGGCGCTTTCTTT. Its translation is CASSPTGTPLGAFF.

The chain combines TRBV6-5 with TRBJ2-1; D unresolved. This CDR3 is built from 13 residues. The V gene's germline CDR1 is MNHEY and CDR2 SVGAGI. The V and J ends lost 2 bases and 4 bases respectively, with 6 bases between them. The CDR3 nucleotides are TGTGCCAGCAGTTACGGTCATTACAATGAGCAGTTCTTC. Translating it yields CASSYGHYNEQFF.

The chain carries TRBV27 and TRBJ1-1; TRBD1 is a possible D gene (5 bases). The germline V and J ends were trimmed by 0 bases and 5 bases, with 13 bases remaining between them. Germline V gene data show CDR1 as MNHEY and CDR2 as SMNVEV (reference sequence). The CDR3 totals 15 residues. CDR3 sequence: CASSLSKGLRTEAFF. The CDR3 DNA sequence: TGTGCCAGCAGTTTATCAAAGGGGCTTAGGACTGAAGCTTTCTTT.

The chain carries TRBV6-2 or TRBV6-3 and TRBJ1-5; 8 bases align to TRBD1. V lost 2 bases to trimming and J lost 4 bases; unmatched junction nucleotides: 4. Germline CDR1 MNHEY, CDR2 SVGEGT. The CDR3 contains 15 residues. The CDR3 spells CASSYVTGGNQPQHF. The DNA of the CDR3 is TGTGCCAGCAGTTACGTAACAGGGGGAAATCAGCCCCAGCATTTT.

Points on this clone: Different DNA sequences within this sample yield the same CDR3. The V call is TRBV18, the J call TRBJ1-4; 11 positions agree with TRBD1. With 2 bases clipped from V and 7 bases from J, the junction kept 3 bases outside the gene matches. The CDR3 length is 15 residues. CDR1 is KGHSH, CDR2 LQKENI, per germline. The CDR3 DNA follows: TGTGCCAGCTCACCAGGACAGGGGGCGACTGAAAAACTGTTTTTT. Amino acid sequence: CASSPGQGATEKLFF. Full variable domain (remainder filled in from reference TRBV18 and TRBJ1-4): NAGVMQNPRHLVRRRGQEARLRCSPMKGHSHVYWYRQLPEEGLKFMVYLQKENIIDESGMPKERFSAEFPKEGPSILRIQQVVRGDSAAYFCASSPGQGATEKLFFGSGTQLSVL.

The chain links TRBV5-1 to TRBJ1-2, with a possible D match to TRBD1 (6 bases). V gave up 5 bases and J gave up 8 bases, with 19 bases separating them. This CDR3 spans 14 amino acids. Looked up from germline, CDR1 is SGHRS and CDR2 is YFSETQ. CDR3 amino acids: CASRTVTGLSGYTF. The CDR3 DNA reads TGCGCCAGCAGAACAGTTACAGGGTTATCCGGCTACACCTTC.

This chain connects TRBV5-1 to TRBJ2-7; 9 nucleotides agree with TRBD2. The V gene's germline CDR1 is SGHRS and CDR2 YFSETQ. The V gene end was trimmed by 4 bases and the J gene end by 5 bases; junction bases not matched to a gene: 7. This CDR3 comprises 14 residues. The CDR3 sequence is CASSKREVNNEQYF. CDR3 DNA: TGCGCCAGCAGCAAGCGGGAGGTCAACAACGAGCAGTACTTC.

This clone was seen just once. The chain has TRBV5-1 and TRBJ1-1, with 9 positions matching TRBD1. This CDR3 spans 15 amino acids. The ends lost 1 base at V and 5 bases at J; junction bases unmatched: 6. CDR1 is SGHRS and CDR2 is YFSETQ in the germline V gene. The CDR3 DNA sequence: TGCGCCAGCAGCTTGACGGGACAGGGAGGGACTGAAGCTTTCTTT. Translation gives CASSLTGQGGTEAFF.

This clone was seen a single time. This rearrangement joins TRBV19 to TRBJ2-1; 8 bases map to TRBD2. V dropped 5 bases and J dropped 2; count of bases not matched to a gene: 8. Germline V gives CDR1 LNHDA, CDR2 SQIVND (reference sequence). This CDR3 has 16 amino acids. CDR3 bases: TGTGCCAGTAGTCCGGGAGGGACTTTAACCTACAATGAGCAGTTCTTC. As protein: CASSPGGTLTYNEQFF. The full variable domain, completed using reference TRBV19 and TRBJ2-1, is DGGITQSPKYLFRKEGQNVTLSCEQNLNHDAMYWYRQDPGQGLRLIYYSQIVNDFQKGDIAEGYSVSREKKESFPLTVTSAQKNPTAFYLCASSPGGTLTYNEQFFGPGTRLTVL.

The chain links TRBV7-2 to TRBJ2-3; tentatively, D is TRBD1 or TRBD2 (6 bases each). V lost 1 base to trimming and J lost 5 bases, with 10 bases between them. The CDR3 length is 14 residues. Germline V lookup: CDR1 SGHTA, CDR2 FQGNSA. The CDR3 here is CASSLVEGGDTQYF. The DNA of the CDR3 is TGTGCCAGCAGCTTAGTGGAGGGGGGAGATACGCAGTATTTT.

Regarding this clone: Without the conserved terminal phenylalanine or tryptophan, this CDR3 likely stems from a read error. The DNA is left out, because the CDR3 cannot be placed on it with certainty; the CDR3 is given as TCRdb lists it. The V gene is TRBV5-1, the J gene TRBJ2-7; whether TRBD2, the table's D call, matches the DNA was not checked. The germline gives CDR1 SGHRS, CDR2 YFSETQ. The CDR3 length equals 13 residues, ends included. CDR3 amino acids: CASSSGTSGRARN.

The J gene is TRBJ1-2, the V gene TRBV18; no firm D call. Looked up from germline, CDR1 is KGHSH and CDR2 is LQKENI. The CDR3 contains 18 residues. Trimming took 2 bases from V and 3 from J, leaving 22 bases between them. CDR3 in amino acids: CASSPIAPSAGSDYGYTF. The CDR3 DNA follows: TGTGCCAGCTCACCAATAGCCCCCTCGGCAGGAAGTGACTATGGCTACACCTTC.